This T cell receptor (beta chain) was sequenced in a study of T cell repertoires in cytomegalovirus infection (dated 2019 in TCRdb). Study-wide context: The HLA type of each donor mattered for the analysis, because public TCR beta signatures pointed to carriage of CMV infection along with the matching HLA type.

Based on the germline V gene, the CDR1 and CDR2 sequences are LGHNA and YSLEER. Trimming at the junction amounts to 3 bases on V and 6 bases on J, and the germline ends lie 20 bases apart. The CDR3 starts with the cysteine, ends with the phenylalanine, and has 17 residues. The DNA shown is the 51-base CDR3, in frame from base 1. The listed sequencing device is Illumina HiSeq 1500. TCRdb ran its own pipeline on the public reads, namely fastp trimming at Q25 and MiXCR clone calling, and kept in-frame beta chains. Entries that share a CDR3 protein sequence are merged under the most common genes and DNA. The sample has 210,000 or so distinct CDR3 sequences on record, roughly 6.5% of them singletons. The ten largest clones add up to less than 7.5% of the sample. Points the paper makes about the study in general: The ex vivo response was dominated by HLA-C-restricted CMV-specific TCR beta clonotypes, and the single most frequent clonotype in two of eight donors was supplied by these HLA-C-restricted clonotypes. Cumulative frequency of public TCR beta family members discriminated carriers of CMV infection plus the relevant HLA type in this cohort and an independent roughly 320-donor cohort.

With respect to this clonotype: Its target antigen remains unknown. No qualities accompany the bases; no much larger clone lies one base away.

The rearranged segments are TRBV4-3 and TRBJ2-2; the D element could tentatively be TRBD1 or TRBD2, as 5 bases agree for each. The receptor was derived from a human donor in good health (CMV status not recorded). Some clones in this sample may be carry-over from other donors' samples. The sample taken for sequencing was PBMCs. CDR3 sequence: CASSQRLVGVKAGELFF. The DNA is TGCGCCAGCAGCCAGCGGCTCGTGGGGGTGAAGGCCGGGGAGCTGTTTTTT.